One and the same sample provided the 9 T cell receptor beta chains below, sequenced in a study of beta chain features in type 1 diabetes. TCRB transcripts that were expressed got sequenced, as all of the isolated RNA had been reverse transcribed. The table came from immunoSEQ multiplex PCR; TCRdb's copy has only in-frame clones and leaves some out. The sample has 130,000 to 150,000 clones; less than 8.5% are singletons. Sequences were obtained from central memory CD4+ T cells from blood. All receptors derive from a woman in her 30s in good health.

This clone was detected ten times or more. The chain has TRBV19 and TRBJ1-1; 7 bases match TRBD1. Looked up from germline, CDR1 is LNHDA and CDR2 is SQIVND (reference sequence). The J segment lost 1 base and the V segment lost 6 bases, leaving 8 bases of the junction unmatched. The CDR3 extends over 15 amino acids. CDR3: CASRPYNRGNTEAFF. The CDR3 DNA sequence: TGTGCCAGTAGACCATACAACAGGGGGAACACTGAAGCTTTCTTT.

The chain carries TRBV4-3 and TRBJ1-2; tentative D call: TRBD1 (5 bases). CDR1 is LGHNA, CDR2 YSLEER, per germline. This CDR3 has 17 amino acids. The V end lost 0 bases, the J end lost 7 bases, and 21 bases lay between the germline ends. CDR3 amino acids: CASSQDGIGGSYSGYTF. For the CDR3, the DNA is TGCGCCAGCAGCCAAGATGGTATCGGGGGTTCGTATTCTGGCTACACCTTC.

The J gene is TRBJ1-2, the V gene TRBV2; 8 positions agree with TRBD1. Looked up from germline, CDR1 is SNHLY and CDR2 is FYNNEI. V trimming: 1 base; J trimming: 0 bases; junction bases outside the gene matches: 1. The length of the CDR3 is 15 residues. CDR3 region: CASSEDRGANYGYTF. In nucleotides, the CDR3 is TGTGCCAGCAGTGAAGACAGGGGGGCTAACTATGGCTACACCTTC.

This clone was counted a few times. This chain links TRBV9 with TRBJ2-3, with 7 bases that match TRBD1. Germline-derived CDR1 and CDR2 are SGDLS and YYNGEE. The CDR3 consists of 14 residues. V was pared by 4 bases and J by 4 bases, with 6 bases of the junction left unmatched. The CDR3 is CASSTGTDPDTQYF. DNA of the CDR3: TGTGCCAGCAGCACCGGGACAGACCCAGATACGCAGTATTTT.

This clone has more than one count but fewer than ten. This sequence joins TRBV2 and TRBJ2-3; 10 bases are a match to TRBD2. Per germline, CDR1 SNHLY and CDR2 FYNNEI. Trimming at V came to 6 bases and at J to 5 bases, leaving 8 bases not matched to a gene. The CDR3 has 15 residues. This CDR3 reads CASRRSSGGQDTQYF. The CDR3 DNA follows: TGTGCCAGCAGACGGTCTAGCGGGGGACAAGATACGCAGTATTTT.

This clone was seen a handful of times. This sequence joins TRBV10-3 and TRBJ2-7; TRBD1 agrees at 8 bases. The CDR3 spans 15 residues. Germline-derived CDR1 and CDR2 are ENHRY and SYGVKD. The ends lost 10 bases at V and 1 base at J; junction bases unmatched: 12. The CDR3 sequence is CASPREQGVSYEQYF. The CDR3 DNA is TGTGCCAGCCCCCGGGAACAGGGGGTTTCCTACGAGCAGTACTTC.

The chain has TRBV9 and TRBJ2-7, with 7 positions matching TRBD1. The CDR3 length is 14 residues. Germline V gene sequence: CDR1 SGDLS, CDR2 YYNGEE. J gave up 1 base and V 1 base, and 2 bases lay outside the gene matches. The DNA for the CDR3 is TGTGCCAGCAGCGTACAGGGGGAGTCCTACGAGCAGTACTTC. Amino acid sequence: CASSVQGESYEQYF.

This clone has just a few counts. This chain connects TRBV15 to TRBJ1-4, with a possible D match to TRBD1 (5 bases). The CDR3 totals 13 residues. Germline loops: CDR1 LNHNV, CDR2 YYDKDF (reference sequence). Deletions cut 0 bases from V and 15 bases from J, with 14 bases between. The CDR3 sequence: CATSRDSGGILFF. The CDR3 DNA reads as TGTGCCACCAGCAGAGATTCCGGGGGAATTTTGTTTTTT. The full variable domain, in which reference TRBV15 and TRBJ1-4 provide the parts outside the CDR3, is DAMVIQNPRYQVTQFGKPVTLSCSQTLNHNVMYWYQQKSSQAPKLLFHYYDKDFNNEADTPDNFQSRRPNTSFCFLDIRSPGLGDTAMYLCATSRDSGGILFFGSGTQLSVL.

The rearrangement joins TRBV6-5 to TRBJ2-2, with a possible D match to TRBD2 (5 bases). This CDR3 region has 13 residues. The V and J ends lost 5 bases and 6 bases respectively, with 10 bases between them. Germline-derived CDR1 and CDR2 are MNHEY and SVGAGI. This CDR3 reads CASSATRAGELFF. The DNA for the CDR3 is TGTGCCAGCAGTGCAACTAGAGCCGGGGAGCTGTTTTTT.